This TCR beta chain was obtained from a study of control samples from healthy donors and cancer patients. The assay was immunoSEQ multiplex PCR, and TCRdb's table has in-frame clones only and misses some. The sample consists of 95,000 to 150,000 clones, 87% of them appearing once. This CDR3 region has 16 residues. From germline, CDR1 is SGHKS and CDR2 YYEKEE (reference sequence). V lost 2 bases and J lost 7, with 16 bases in between. The source is a man aged 30-40 years in good health. Sequencing was performed on blood. The chain has TRBV5-5 and TRBJ1-6; D remains unclear. The CDR3 protein is CASSFFTMVQNSPLHF. The CDR3 coding sequence is TGTGCCAGCAGCTTTTTCACTATGGTCCAGAATTCACCCCTCCACTTT.